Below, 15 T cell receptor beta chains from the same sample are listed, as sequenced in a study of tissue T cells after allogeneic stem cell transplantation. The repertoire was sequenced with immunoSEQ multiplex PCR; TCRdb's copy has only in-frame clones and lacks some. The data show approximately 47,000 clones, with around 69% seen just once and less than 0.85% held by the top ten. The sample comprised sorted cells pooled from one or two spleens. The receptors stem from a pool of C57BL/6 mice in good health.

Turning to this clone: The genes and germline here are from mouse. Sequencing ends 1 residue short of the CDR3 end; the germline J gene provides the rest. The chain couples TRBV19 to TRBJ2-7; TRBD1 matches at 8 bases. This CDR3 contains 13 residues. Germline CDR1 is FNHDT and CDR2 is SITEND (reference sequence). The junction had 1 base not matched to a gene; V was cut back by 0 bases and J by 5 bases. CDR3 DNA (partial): TGTGCCAGCAGTATAGAGACAGGGGATGAACAGTAC. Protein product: CASSIETGDEQY. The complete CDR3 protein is CASSIETGDEQYF. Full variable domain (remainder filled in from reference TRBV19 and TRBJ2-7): GGIITQTPKFLIGQEGQKLTLKCQQNFNHDTMYWYRQDSGKGLRLIYYSITENDLQKGDLSEGYDASREKKSSFSLTVTSAQKNEMAVFLCASSIETGDEQYFGPGTRLTVL.

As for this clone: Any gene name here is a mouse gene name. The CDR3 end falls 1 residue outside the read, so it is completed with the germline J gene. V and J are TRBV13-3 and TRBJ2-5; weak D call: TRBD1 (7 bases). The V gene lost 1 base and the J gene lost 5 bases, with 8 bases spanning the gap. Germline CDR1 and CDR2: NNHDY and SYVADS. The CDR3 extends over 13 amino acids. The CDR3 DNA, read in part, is TGTGCCAGCAGTGATCAGGGGGGAGACACCCAGTAC. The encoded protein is CASSDQGGDTQY. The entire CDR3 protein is CASSDQGGDTQYF.

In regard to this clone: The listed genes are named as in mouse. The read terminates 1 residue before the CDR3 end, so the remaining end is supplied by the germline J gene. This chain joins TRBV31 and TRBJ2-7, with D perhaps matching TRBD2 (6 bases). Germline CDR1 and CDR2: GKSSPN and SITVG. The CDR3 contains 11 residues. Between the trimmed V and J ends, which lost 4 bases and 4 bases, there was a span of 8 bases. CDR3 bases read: TGTGCCTGGAAGTGGGGGTATGAACAGTAC. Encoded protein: CAWKWGYEQY. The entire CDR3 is CAWKWGYEQYF.

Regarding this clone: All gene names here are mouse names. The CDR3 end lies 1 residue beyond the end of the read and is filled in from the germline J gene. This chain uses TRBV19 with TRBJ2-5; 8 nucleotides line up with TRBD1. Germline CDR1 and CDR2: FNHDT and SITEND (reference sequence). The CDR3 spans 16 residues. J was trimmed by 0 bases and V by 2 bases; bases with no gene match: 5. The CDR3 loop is CASSMQGADNQDTQYF. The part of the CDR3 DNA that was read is TGTGCCAGCAGTATGCAGGGGGCGGATAACCAAGACACCCAGTAC.

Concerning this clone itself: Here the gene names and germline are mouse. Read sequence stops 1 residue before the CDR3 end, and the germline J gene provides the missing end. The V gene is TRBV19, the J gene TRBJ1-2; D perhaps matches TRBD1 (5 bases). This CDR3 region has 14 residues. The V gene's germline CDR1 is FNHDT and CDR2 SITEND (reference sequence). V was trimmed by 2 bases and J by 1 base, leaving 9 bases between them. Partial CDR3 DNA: TGTGCCAGCAGTATTGGGGGGAGAAACTCCGACTACACC. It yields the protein CASSIGGRNSDYT. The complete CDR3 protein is CASSIGGRNSDYTF.

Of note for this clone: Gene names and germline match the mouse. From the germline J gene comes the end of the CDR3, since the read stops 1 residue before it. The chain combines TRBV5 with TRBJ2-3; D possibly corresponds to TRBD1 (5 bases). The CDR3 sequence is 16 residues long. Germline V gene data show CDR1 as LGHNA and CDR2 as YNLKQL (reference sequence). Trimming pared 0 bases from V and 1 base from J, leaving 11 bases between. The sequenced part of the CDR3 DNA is TGTGCCAGCAGCCAAGAGCAGGGAGGTGGTGCAGAAACGCTGTAT. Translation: CASSQEQGGGAETLY. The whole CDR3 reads CASSQEQGGGAETLYF.

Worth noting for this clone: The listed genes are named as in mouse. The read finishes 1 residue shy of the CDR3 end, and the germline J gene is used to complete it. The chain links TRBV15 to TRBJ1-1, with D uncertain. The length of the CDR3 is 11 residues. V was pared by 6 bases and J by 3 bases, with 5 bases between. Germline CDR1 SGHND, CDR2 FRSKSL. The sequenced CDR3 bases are TGTGCCAGCAGGGAAGACACAGAAGTCTTC. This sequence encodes CASREDTEVF. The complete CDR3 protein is CASREDTEVFF.

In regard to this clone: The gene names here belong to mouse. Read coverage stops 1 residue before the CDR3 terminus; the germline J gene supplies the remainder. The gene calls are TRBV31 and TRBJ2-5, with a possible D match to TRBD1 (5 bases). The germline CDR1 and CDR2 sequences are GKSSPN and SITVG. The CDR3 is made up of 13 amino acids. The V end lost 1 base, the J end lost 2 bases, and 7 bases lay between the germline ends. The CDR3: CAWSPQGQDTQYF. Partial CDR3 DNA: TGTGCCTGGAGTCCCCAGGGCCAAGACACCCAGTAC.

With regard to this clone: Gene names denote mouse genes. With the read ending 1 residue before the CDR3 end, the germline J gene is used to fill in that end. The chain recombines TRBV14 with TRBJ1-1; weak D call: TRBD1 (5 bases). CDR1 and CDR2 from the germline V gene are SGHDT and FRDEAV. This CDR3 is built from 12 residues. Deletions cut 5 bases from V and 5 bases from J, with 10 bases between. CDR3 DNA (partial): TGTGCCAGCAGCCCCAGGGTAACAGAAGTCTTC. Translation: CASSPRVTEVF. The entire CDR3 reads CASSPRVTEVFF.

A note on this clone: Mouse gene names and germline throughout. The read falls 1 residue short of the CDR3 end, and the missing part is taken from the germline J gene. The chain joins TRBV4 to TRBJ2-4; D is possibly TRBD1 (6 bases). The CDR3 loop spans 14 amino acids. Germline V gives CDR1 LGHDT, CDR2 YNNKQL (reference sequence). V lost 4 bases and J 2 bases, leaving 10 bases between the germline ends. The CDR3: CASSSTGYQNTLYF. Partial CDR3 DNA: TGTGCCAGCAGCTCGACAGGATATCAAAACACCTTGTAC.

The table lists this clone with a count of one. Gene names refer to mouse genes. The CDR3 sequence is CASSLRDNYAEQFF. The covered CDR3 bases are TGTGCCAGCAGCCTCAGGGATAACTATGCTGAGCAGTTC. The chain has TRBV2 and TRBJ2-1; the D gene is possibly TRBD1 (5 bases). The read ends 1 residue shy of where the CDR3 ends; the end is completed using the germline J gene. Germline loops: CDR1 LGHNA, CDR2 YSYQKL. V shed 4 bases and J shed 0 bases, with 7 bases lying between them. The length of the CDR3 is 14 residues.

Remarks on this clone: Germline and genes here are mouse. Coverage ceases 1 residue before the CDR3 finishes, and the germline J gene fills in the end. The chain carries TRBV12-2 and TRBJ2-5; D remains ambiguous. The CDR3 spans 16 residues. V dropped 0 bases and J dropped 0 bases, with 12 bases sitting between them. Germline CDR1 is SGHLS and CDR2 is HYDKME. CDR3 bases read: TGTGCCAGCTCTCTCGACGGAGGGCTTAACCAAGACACCCAGTAC. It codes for CASSLDGGLNQDTQY. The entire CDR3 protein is CASSLDGGLNQDTQYF.

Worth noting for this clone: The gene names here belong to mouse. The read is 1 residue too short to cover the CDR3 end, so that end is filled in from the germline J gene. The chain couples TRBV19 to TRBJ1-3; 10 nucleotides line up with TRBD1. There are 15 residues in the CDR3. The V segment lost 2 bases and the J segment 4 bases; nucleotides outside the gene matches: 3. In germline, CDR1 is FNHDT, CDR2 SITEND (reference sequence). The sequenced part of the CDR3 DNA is TGTGCCAGCAGTATTCGGACAGGGGGGGGAAATACGCTCTAT. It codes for CASSIRTGGGNTLY. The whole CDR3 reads CASSIRTGGGNTLYF.

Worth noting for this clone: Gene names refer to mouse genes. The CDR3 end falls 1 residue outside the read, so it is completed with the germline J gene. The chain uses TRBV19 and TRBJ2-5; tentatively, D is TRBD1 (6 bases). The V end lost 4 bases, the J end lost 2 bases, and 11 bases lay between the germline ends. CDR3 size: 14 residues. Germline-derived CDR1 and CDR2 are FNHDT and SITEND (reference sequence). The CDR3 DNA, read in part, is TGTGCCAGCAGTCTCGGACAGCCCCAAGACACCCAGTAC. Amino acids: CASSLGQPQDTQY. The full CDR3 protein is CASSLGQPQDTQYF.

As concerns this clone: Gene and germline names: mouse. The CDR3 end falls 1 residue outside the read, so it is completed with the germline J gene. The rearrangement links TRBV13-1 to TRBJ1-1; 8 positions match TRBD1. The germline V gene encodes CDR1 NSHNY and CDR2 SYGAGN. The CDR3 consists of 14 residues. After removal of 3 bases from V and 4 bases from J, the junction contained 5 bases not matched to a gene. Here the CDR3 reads CASSGAGGGTEVFF. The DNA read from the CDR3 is TGTGCCAGCAGTGGGGCAGGGGGCGGCACAGAAGTCTTC.